This T cell receptor (beta chain) was recorded in a study of blood T cell repertoires in COVID-19 (TCRdb year 2020). Study-level background: Collaborator samples came from the United States, Italy and Spain and covered acute and convalescent phases of COVID-19. The material from the prospective study consisted of cDNA or gDNA derived from T cells, B-cell-depleted T cells, or PBMCs. Deeply sampled blood TCRbeta repertoires from subjects exposed to, actively infected with, or recovered from COVID-19 were included in the dataset. The repertoires were released in a freely available public database intended as a resource for research on the immune response to SARS-CoV-2. The samples were drawn from two sources: the first 160 participants of the ongoing ImmuneRACE study, and some 1,300 subjects contributed by 6 global collaborators. Nearly every sample came with metadata listing a de-identified subject ID, COVID-19 status, age in years and sex. Where available, HLA class I and class II types were taken from metadata supplied by the sample provider and were not determined by assay-based typing. Study-wide conclusions, independent of this receptor: The amount of clinical and demographic metadata varied by source and participant and was provided uncurated.

The immunoSEQ Assay, a bias-controlled multiplex PCR, was used to amplify TCRbeta CDR3 regions from genomic DNA. Under the source paper's analysis protocol: Within the assay, amplification of reference gene primers was used to estimate how many nucleated cells each sample contained. To quantify the absolute abundance of each unique TCRbeta CDR3 rearrangement, sequence reads were collapsed and filtered. For each sample, productive Simpson clonality was calculated as the square root of Simpson's diversity index across productive rearrangements. Held by TCRdb, this immuneACCESS table contains in-frame sequences only and omits some clones. Under half of the omission traces to an unresolved V gene where checked; the cause of the rest is unknown. V and J calls plus clone size are reproduced from that table; the DNA served to infer D and trimming. This sample holds about 58,000 clones; around 79% were observed only once. Of the sample, nearly 5% is held by the ten largest clones.

As regards this clone: There is no known antigen for this receptor. There are no base qualities to consult, and no much larger clone falls within one base.

The cysteine opens and the phenylalanine closes a CDR3 of 16 amino acids. Just CDR3 DNA is preserved here, 48 bases in frame from base 1. The V end gives up 0 bases and the J end 8 bases, leaving 8 bases in the junction not matched to a gene. CDR1 and CDR2, per the germline V gene, are SGDLS and YYNGEE. Whole blood was collected in K2EDTA tubes by collaborating institutions according to the institutions' own protocols. For TCRbeta analysis, collaborators shipped samples in one of three forms: frozen whole blood, isolated PBMCs, or DNA extracted from either of those sample types. The receptor comes from a human donor in a cohort sampled during active COVID-19. The sample consisted of peripheral blood. The chain couples TRBV9 to TRBJ1-6; 7 nucleotides in the junction match TRBD1. The bases read TGTGCCAGCAGCGTAGATGATCAGGGGGGTGATTCACCCCTCCACTTT. It encodes CASSVDDQGGDSPLHF.